Given below is one T cell receptor beta chain in context. Its target antigen remains unknown. No clone much larger than this one lies a single base away; base qualities are absent. Donors were a few dozen systemically healthy Caucasian individuals from Russia aged 6 to 90 years. Roughly 9.5 milliliters of peripheral blood were drawn from each donor into EDTA-treated Vacutainer tubes. Ficoll-Paque density-gradient centrifugation was used to isolate PBMCs, with at least 6.5 million obtained per sample. Total RNA, at least 6 micrograms per sample, was extracted from PBMCs with Trizol reagent. Naive CD45RAhigh/CD27high T cell percentages were measured by flow cytometry on a PBMC aliquot from every donor. To prepare the library, 5' RACE was applied. Sequencing instrument: Illumina HiSeq 2500. A second PCR of roughly 7 to 11 cycles was performed with a sample-barcoded 5' primer and a J-beta primer mix. A template-switch 5' adaptor carrying 12 random nucleotides introduced a unique molecular identifier onto each TCR beta cDNA molecule. At least 3 million CDR3-containing paired-end reads were obtained from each sample. All of the RNA was converted into first-strand cDNA using the Mint cDNA synthesis kit, with a TRBC-specific oligonucleotide serving as the primer. After uracil-DNA glycosylase treatment, a first 18-cycle PCR used universal primers M1SS and BC2_uni_R on all cDNA. The authors' analysis ran thus. For normalization, 1 million high-quality reads, each with a distinct molecular identifier, were randomly selected from each sample. Instead of being binned into consensus sequences, reads with shared molecular identifiers were discarded. MiTCR, with a Q25 quality threshold and the strictest error-elimination algorithm, was used for CDR3 identification, clonotype clustering and error correction. A nonparametric unseen species model with Euler transformation was used to estimate a lower bound on total TCR beta diversity. TCRdb applied fastp at Q25 and MiXCR to the public reads, then kept only in-frame beta chains. Rows matching on CDR3 protein sequence are summarized as one entry with the most common DNA and genes. The V and J calls here are based on TCRdb, not the publication. The sample contains 850,000 to 950,000 distinct CDR3 sequences, 29% of them found a single time. The ten biggest clones cover roughly 17% of the sample.

This sample was taken from a study of blood T cells in healthy people across ages (dated by TCRdb to between 2014 and 2017). Notes on the research overall: Template switching captured roughly one uniquely barcoded TCR beta cDNA molecule per two T cells in model experiments. Two additional independent replicas of 1 million unique cDNA reads from the same blood draw were analyzed for two donors (one aged 18 to 30 and one aged 80 or older). To avoid experimental bias, donors of different ages were distributed randomly across sequencing lanes. The study measured age-related changes in TCR beta repertoire diversity using deep sequencing normalized with unique cDNA molecular identifiers. Donors were grouped into four age groups: young (average roughly 15 years), middle-aged (over 35), aged (around 66) and long-lived (over 80). The paper's findings and limits, for the study overall: Observed TCR beta diversity per million T cells fell roughly linearly with age, and a significant reduction was already apparent by age around 40. There was a strong correlation between observed TCR beta diversity and the percentage of naive T cells measured by flow cytometry. Compared with the aged group, the long-lived group had more naive CD4+ T cells, fewer expanded clones and increased TCR diversity, suggesting age selection. Because donor CMV infection status was unknown, age-related changes in expanded clonotypes were potentially confounded. Since profiling was done on bulk unsorted PBMCs, naive and antigen-experienced compartments could not be conclusively compared. Estimates of total diversity based on one million sequenced T cells were considered lower bounds and underestimates.

Unmatched junction bases come to 3, with V trimmed by 0 bases and J by 4 bases. Counted from cysteine to phenylalanine, this CDR3 has 15 amino acids. Just the 45-base CDR3 DNA is kept, in frame starting at base 1. CDR1 and CDR2, looked up from the germline V gene, are KGHSH and LQKENI. The sequencing input was blood. The source is a woman over 75 in good health. Recombination connected TRBV18 to TRBJ1-1; 9 central bases correspond to TRBD1. The CDR3 reads as follows: CASSPPGQGSTEAFF. The DNA sequence is as follows: TGTGCCAGCTCACCACCGGGACAGGGTTCCACTGAAGCTTTCTTT.